Listed here is a single T cell receptor beta chain. Individuals aged about 18 to 95 years were recruited from about two dozen US areas. This entry is derived from a study of blood T cell repertoires in COVID-19. Study-level background: Samples came from the United States, Italy and Spain, spanning acute and convalescent COVID-19.

Data came from immunoSEQ multiplex PCR; TCRdb stores just in-frame clones and leaves some out. Of a few hundred thousand clones listed, around four fifths are singletons. The origin of this receptor is a man aged 25 to 40 with acute COVID-19. The sample was PBMCs or T cells enriched from blood (not recorded which).

This CDR3 is CARSTVPKTGNSNQPQHF. The CDR3 DNA reads TGTGCCAGAAGCACCGTACCCAAGACAGGGAATAGCAATCAGCCCCAGCATTTT. The rearrangement uses TRBV5-3 and TRBJ1-5, with 7 bases matching TRBD1. TRBV5-3 is an ORF; its function is uncertain. This CDR3 has 18 amino acids. The J segment lost 0 bases and the V segment lost 4 bases, leaving 13 bases of the junction unmatched.